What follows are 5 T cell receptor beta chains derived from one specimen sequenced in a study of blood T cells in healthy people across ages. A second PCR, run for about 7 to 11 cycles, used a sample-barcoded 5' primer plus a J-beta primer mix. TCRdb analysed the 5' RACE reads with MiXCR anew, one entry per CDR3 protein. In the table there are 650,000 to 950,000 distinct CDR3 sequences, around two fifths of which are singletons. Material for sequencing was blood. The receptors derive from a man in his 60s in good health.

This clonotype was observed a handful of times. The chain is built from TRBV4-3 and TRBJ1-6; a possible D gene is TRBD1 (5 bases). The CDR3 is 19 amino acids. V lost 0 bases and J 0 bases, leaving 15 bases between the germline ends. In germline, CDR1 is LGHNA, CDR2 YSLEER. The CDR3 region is CASSQDFQGDVSYNSPLHF. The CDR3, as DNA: TGCGCCAGCAGCCAAGATTTTCAGGGCGATGTCTCCTATAATTCACCCCTCCACTTT.

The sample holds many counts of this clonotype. CDR3 sequence: CASSLRGGAYNEQFF. CDR3 DNA: TGTGCCAGCAGCCTTAGGGGGGGGGCCTACAATGAGCAGTTCTTC. The rearrangement joins TRBV7-9 to TRBJ2-1, with D tentatively TRBD2 (7 bases). The length of the CDR3 is 15 residues. Germline assignment: CDR1 SEHNR and CDR2 FQNEAQ (reference sequence). V was cut by 5 bases and J by 2 bases, with 13 bases left in between.

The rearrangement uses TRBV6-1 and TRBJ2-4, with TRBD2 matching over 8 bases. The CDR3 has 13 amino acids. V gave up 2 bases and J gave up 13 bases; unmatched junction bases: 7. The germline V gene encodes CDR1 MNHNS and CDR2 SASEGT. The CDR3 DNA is TGTGCCAGCAGTGAACCCCCCGGGAGGGAGCAGTACTTC. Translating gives CASSEPPGREQYF.

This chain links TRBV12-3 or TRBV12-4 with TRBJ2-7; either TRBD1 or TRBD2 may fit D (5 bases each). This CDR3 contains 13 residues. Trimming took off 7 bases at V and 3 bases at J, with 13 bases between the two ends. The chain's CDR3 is CASTPGRDYEQYF. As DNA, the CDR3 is TGTGCCAGCACCCCGGGACGGGACTACGAGCAGTACTTC.

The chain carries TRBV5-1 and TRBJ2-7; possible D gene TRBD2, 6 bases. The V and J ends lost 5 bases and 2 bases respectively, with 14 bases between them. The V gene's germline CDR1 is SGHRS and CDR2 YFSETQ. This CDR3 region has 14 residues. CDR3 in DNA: TGCGCCAGCAGGGTGGGGACTCAGACCTACGAGCAGTACTTC. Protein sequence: CASRVGTQTYEQYF.